Reported below is one T cell receptor (beta chain). Per germline, CDR1 SGHVT and CDR2 SQSDAQ. The V gene lost 1 base and the J gene lost 4 bases, with 18 bases spanning the gap. CDR3 length: 17 amino acids. The data stem from a study of blood T cell repertoires in COVID-19. About the study: Collection of acute and convalescent COVID-19 samples took place in the United States, Italy and Spain. PBMCs, B-cell-depleted T cells, or T cells provided the cDNA or gDNA that made up the material.

In the authors' workflow: Amplification with reference gene primers provided the estimates of nucleated cell counts. Sequenced by immunoSEQ multiplex PCR; TCRdb stores in-frame clones only, minus some. That table is the source of V, J and clone size, and D and trimming were worked out from the DNA. There are a few hundred thousand clones in the sample; 85% to 90% occur only once, and 6.3% lies in the top ten. This TCR derives from a woman aged 50 to 60 with COVID-19, enrolled during active disease. The chain joins TRBV7-4 to TRBJ2-3; D possibly corresponds to TRBD1 (5 bases). The sample comprised peripheral blood. CDR3 loop: CASSLEGRIRAPDTQYF. The CDR3 coding sequence is TGTGCCAGCAGCTTAGAGGGGCGGATACGTGCCCCAGATACGCAGTATTTT.